The entry that follows covers one T cell receptor beta chain sequence. The sample is drawn from a study of shared clonotypes between healthy human individuals. With 2 bases removed from V and 10 bases from J, the gap between germline ends came to 12 bases. The CDR3 contains 13 residues. Germline CDR1 is MDHEN and CDR2 is SYDVKM. Deep-level running was used for the assay. TCRdb keeps only in-frame clones here, not all; method: immunoSEQ multiplex PCR. The table shows over 2 million clones, with 92% occurring only once. Material for sequencing was naive CD4+ T cells from PBMCs. Subset meaning: CD45RA+ positively selected. The origin of this receptor is a young man in good health. Some clones in this sample may be carry-over from other donors' samples. V gene TRBV28 combines with J gene TRBJ2-1; D uncertain. CDR3 sequence reads: CASSLEVGLEQFF. In DNA form, the CDR3 reads TGTGCCAGCAGTTTAGAGGTCGGCCTGGAGCAGTTCTTC.